The 27 T cell receptor beta chains reported below all come from one sample, sequenced in a study of T cell responses to AZD1222 COVID-19 vaccine. Clones were read by immunoSEQ multiplex PCR, and TCRdb kept only the in-frame ones, dropping some. In the table there are about 150,000 clones, about nine tenths of which are singletons. The material was peripheral blood, obtained on day 0 of AZD1222 vaccination. The receptors here all came from an adult in good health.

V is TRBV15 and J is TRBJ2-7; perhaps TRBD1 as D (5 bases). Germline V CDR1 and CDR2: LNHNV, YYDKDF (reference sequence). This CDR3 comprises 13 residues. Trimming removed 5 bases at V and 4 bases at J, with 12 bases between. The CDR3 protein is CATSHDQGYEQYF. The CDR3 DNA follows: TGTGCCACCAGCCATGATCAGGGTTACGAGCAGTACTTC.

V gene TRBV11-2 combines with J gene TRBJ1-5; D is unclear. The ends were cut back, 1 base at V and 0 bases at J, with 1 base in the middle. Germline V gene data show CDR1 as SGHAT and CDR2 as FQNNGV. The CDR3 covers 13 residues. The CDR3 region is CASSLASNQPQHF. The CDR3 nucleotides read TGTGCCAGCAGCTTAGCTAGCAATCAGCCCCAGCATTTT.

This clone has a handful of counts. V is TRBV12-3 or TRBV12-4 and J is TRBJ1-2; D is ambiguous. This CDR3 has 12 amino acids. V dropped 8 bases and J dropped 7 bases, with 14 bases sitting between them. CDR3 sequence: CASSLFLGGYTF. CDR3 DNA: TGTGCCAGCTCTCTTTTTCTTGGTGGCTACACCTTC.

V is TRBV3-1 (or the pseudogene TRBV3-2) and J is TRBJ2-1, with TRBD2 matching over 7 bases. After removal of 7 bases from V and 9 bases from J, the junction contained 9 bases not matched to a gene. This CDR3 is built from 13 residues. The germline V gene encodes CDR1 LGHDT and CDR2 YNNKEL (reference sequence). CDR3 nucleotides: TGTGCCAGCATGGGGAGGGTCGTCACTGAGCAGTTCTTC. Amino acids: CASMGRVVTEQFF.

The J gene is TRBJ2-7, the V gene TRBV12-3 or TRBV12-4; D is uncertain. Trimming left V 5 bases short and J 7 bases short, with 15 bases between. The CDR3 has 13 amino acids. For the CDR3, the DNA is TGTGCCAGCAGTCGAGATATGGTAATGGAGCAGTACTTC. It specifies CASSRDMVMEQYF.

The chain has TRBV7-9 and TRBJ1-2; TRBD1 agrees at 9 bases. CDR1 is SEHNR, CDR2 FQNEAQ, per germline (reference sequence). The CDR3 consists of 15 residues. Losses at the gene ends were 4 bases for V and 7 bases for J; bases not matched to a gene: 10. This chain's CDR3 is CASSSAGTGFGGYTF. The CDR3 region has the DNA TGTGCCAGCAGCTCGGCAGGGACAGGGTTTGGTGGCTACACCTTC.

The rearrangement links TRBV10-3 to TRBJ2-7; the match to TRBD2 covers 9 bases. Germline V gene sequence: CDR1 ENHRY, CDR2 SYGVKD. The CDR3 is made up of 13 amino acids. The V gene end was trimmed by 4 bases and the J gene end by 5 bases; junction bases not matched to a gene: 3. CDR3 region: CAISGGRAHEQYF. As DNA, the CDR3 is TGTGCCATCAGTGGCGGGAGGGCCCACGAGCAGTACTTC.

The chain combines TRBV9 with TRBJ2-7; 9 bases are a match to TRBD2. The germline V gene encodes CDR1 SGDLS and CDR2 YYNGEE. The J segment lost 2 bases and the V segment lost 0 bases, leaving 6 bases of the junction unmatched. CDR3 size: 16 residues. CDR3 in amino acids: CASSVVASGIPYEQYF. In DNA, the CDR3 is TGTGCCAGCAGCGTAGTCGCTAGCGGGATTCCCTACGAGCAGTACTTC.

V gene TRBV7-8 combines with J gene TRBJ2-7; a weak D match, TRBD1 (6 bases). V was clipped by 8 bases and J by 5 bases, with 28 bases between them. The CDR3 length is 17 residues. Germline V gene data show CDR1 as SGHVS and CDR2 as FQNEAQ. CDR3 in amino acids: CASREAGFRGSLNEQYF. The CDR3 DNA is TGTGCCAGCCGCGAAGCCGGATTTAGGGGGTCTCTGAACGAGCAGTACTTC.

The chain uses TRBV7-2 and TRBJ2-7; D is unresolved. The CDR3 loop spans 15 amino acids. In germline, CDR1 is SGHTA, CDR2 FQGNSA. The V end lost 1 base, the J end lost 3 bases, and 13 bases lay between the germline ends. This chain's CDR3 is CASSLGTGSYYEQYF. CDR3 sequence (DNA): TGTGCCAGCAGCTTAGGTACGGGCAGTTACTACGAGCAGTACTTC. The whole variable domain, remainder taken from reference TRBV7-2 and TRBJ2-7, is GAGVSQSPSNKVTEKGKDVELRCDPISGHTALYWYRQSLGQGLEFLIYFQGNSAPDKSGLPSDRFSAERTGGSVSTLTIQRTQQEDSAVYLCASSLGTGSYYEQYFGPGTRLTVT.

This clone has just a few counts. J is TRBJ1-1 and V is TRBV12-3 or TRBV12-4, with D uncertain. Trimming pared 5 bases from V and 4 bases from J, leaving 8 bases between. The CDR3 extends over 12 amino acids. CDR3 residues: CASSPGVTEAFF. CDR3 in DNA: TGTGCCAGCAGTCCTGGGGTCACTGAAGCTTTCTTT.

The rearrangement links TRBV11-2 to TRBJ2-1; TRBD1 aligns across 7 bases. Germline V gene sequence: CDR1 SGHAT, CDR2 FQNNGV. The V segment lost 2 bases and the J segment 10 bases; nucleotides outside the gene matches: 11. CDR3 size: 15 residues. CDR3 loop: CASSLLGQGVREQFF. The CDR3 DNA reads TGTGCCAGCAGCTTACTCGGCCAGGGGGTTAGGGAGCAGTTCTTC.

This chain links TRBV7-9 with TRBJ2-3, with unresolved D. V lost 3 bases to trimming and J lost 2 bases, with 6 bases between them. Germline loops: CDR1 SEHNR, CDR2 FQNEAQ (reference sequence). This CDR3 comprises 13 residues. This chain's CDR3 is CASSLPNTDTQYF. The CDR3 DNA follows: TGTGCCAGCAGCTTGCCAAACACAGATACGCAGTATTTT.

Only one count was recorded for this clone. The V gene is TRBV6-4, the J gene TRBJ2-2, with TRBD2 identical over 7 bases. Germline loops: CDR1 MRHNA, CDR2 SNTAGT. The CDR3 loop spans 17 amino acids. The ends lost 4 bases at V and 2 bases at J; junction bases unmatched: 10. Written as DNA, the CDR3 is TGTGCCAGCAGTGCCCGGCCGGCTAGCGGAAACACCGGGGAGCTGTTTTTT. Protein sequence: CASSARPASGNTGELFF.

This chain joins TRBV20-1 and TRBJ1-4; 7 nucleotides match TRBD1. The germline gives CDR1 DFQATT, CDR2 SNEGSKA (reference sequence). CDR3 length: 15 residues. V was pared by 3 bases and J by 0 bases, with 4 bases of the junction left unmatched. The CDR3 loop is CSASRDSATNEKLFF. Written as DNA, the CDR3 is TGCAGTGCTAGTAGGGACAGTGCAACTAATGAAAAACTGTTTTTT.

The DNA for the CDR3 is TGTGCCAGCAGGGGGACACGTAGAAGCACTGAAGCTTTCTTT. This sequence encodes CASRGTRRSTEAFF. V usage is TRBV28 and J usage is TRBJ1-1, with D possibly TRBD1 on 6 matching bases. Between the trimmed V and J ends, which lost 6 bases and 4 bases, there was a span of 15 bases. CDR1 and CDR2 (germline): MDHEN, SYDVKM. This CDR3 is built from 14 residues.

V usage is TRBV5-1 and J usage is TRBJ2-2; D ambiguous. The V end was cut by 3 bases, the J end by 1 base, with 7 bases between. CDR1 and CDR2 (germline): SGHRS, YFSETQ. The CDR3 totals 14 residues. The CDR3 loop is CASSSLLNTGELFF. The CDR3, as DNA: TGCGCCAGCAGCTCCCTACTGAACACCGGGGAGCTGTTTTTT.

This clone appeared once. The chain employs TRBV14 and TRBJ1-1; maybe TRBD1 (6 bases). The CDR3 sequence is 14 residues long. Germline lookup yields CDR1 SGHDN and CDR2 FVKESK. Trimming pared 3 bases from V and 11 bases from J, leaving 19 bases between. The CDR3 nucleotides read TGTGCCAGCAGCCAGGGACATCTCTTCGGACGGGCTTTCTTT. It codes for CASSQGHLFGRAFF.

The rearrangement links TRBV3-1 (or the pseudogene TRBV3-2) to TRBJ2-1, with D unresolved. The CDR3 loop spans 11 amino acids. The germline gives CDR1 LGHDT, CDR2 YNNKEL (reference sequence). Trimming removed 4 bases from V and 6 bases from J, with 4 bases in between. The CDR3 DNA sequence: TGTGCCAGCAGCCGCCTCAATGAGCAGTTCTTC. Translation gives CASSRLNEQFF.

The sample holds one count of this clone. The chain joins TRBV9 to TRBJ1-4, with 7 bases identical to TRBD1. The germline gives CDR1 SGDLS, CDR2 YYNGEE. The V segment lost 3 bases and the J segment 8 bases; nucleotides outside the gene matches: 10. The CDR3 loop spans 15 amino acids. CDR3: CASSDRQGLGEKLFF. The CDR3 DNA follows: TGTGCCAGCAGCGACAGACAGGGACTTGGGGAAAAACTGTTTTTT.

The rearrangement joins TRBV30 to TRBJ2-2; D perhaps matches TRBD2 (5 bases). Germline CDR1 GTSNPN, CDR2 SVGIG (reference sequence). V gave up 5 bases and J gave up 4 bases, with 11 bases separating them. The CDR3 is 13 residues long. The CDR3 bases are TGTGCCTGGGGAGGAGTGACCACCGGGGAGCTGTTTTTT. Translation gives CAWGGVTTGELFF.

This clone was detected once. CDR3 DNA sequence: TGTGCAAGTCGCCCGAAGACAGGTTTGAACACTGAAGCTTTCTTT. It is translated as CASRPKTGLNTEAFF. V usage is TRBV12-2 and J usage is TRBJ1-1; no DNA check was done on the table's D call, TRBD1. TRBV12-2 is flagged as a pseudogene. The CDR3 has 15 residues.

This chain uses TRBV24-1 with TRBJ2-1; 7 bases agree with TRBD2. With 3 bases clipped from V and 7 bases from J, the junction kept 20 bases outside the gene matches. The germline V gene has CDR1 KGHDR and CDR2 SFDVKD. The CDR3 sequence is 19 residues long. The CDR3 DNA is TGTGCCACCAGTGATCCCTACGAAACCGGGGAGGGAGGGCCGAATGAGCAGTTCTTC. This gives the protein CATSDPYETGEGGPNEQFF.

The chain uses TRBV21-1 and TRBJ1-3. TRBV21-1 is deemed a pseudogene. This CDR3 contains 13 residues. CDR3 sequence: CASRTVEGNTIYF. In DNA, the CDR3 is TGTGCCAGCAGAACCGTCGAGGGAAACACCATATATTTT.

The chain is built from TRBV12-3 or TRBV12-4 and TRBJ2-1; 7 bases align to TRBD2. The J segment lost 12 bases and the V segment lost 5 bases, leaving 10 bases of the junction unmatched. The CDR3 spans 13 residues. The CDR3 is CASSRGSWSGQFF. In DNA form, the CDR3 reads TGTGCCAGCAGTCGCGGGAGTTGGTCTGGGCAGTTCTTC.

This rearrangement joins TRBV10-1 to TRBJ2-7; 10 positions match TRBD1. The CDR3 has 12 residues. V was clipped by 4 bases and J by 6 bases; unmatched bases: 0. Germline assignment: CDR1 WNHNN and CDR2 SYGVQD (reference sequence). As DNA, the CDR3 is TGCGCCAGCAGTGGGACAGGGGGCGAGCAGTACTTC. Translated: CASSGTGGEQYF.

This sequence joins TRBV28 and TRBJ2-3; 7 nucleotides align to TRBD2. V lost 8 bases and J lost 3; bases outside the gene matches: 5. This CDR3 has 13 residues. Looked up from germline, CDR1 is MDHEN and CDR2 is SYDVKM. CDR3 nucleotides: TGTGCCAGCCGGGGGAGGGAGACAGATACGCAGTATTTT. It specifies CASRGRETDTQYF.